Each of the 13 T cell receptor beta chains below was sequenced from the same sample in a study of blood T cell repertoires in COVID-19. Generated by immunoSEQ multiplex PCR, the TCRdb table keeps only in-frame clones and is missing some. The table shows some 51,000 clones, with 85% to 95% occurring only once. Sequencing was carried out using peripheral blood. All receptors derive from a man aged 45-65 years with acute or convalescent COVID-19.

The chain couples TRBV10-2 to TRBJ1-1, with 7 bases fitting TRBD1. The CDR3 has 15 amino acids. V lost 6 bases, J lost 2 bases, and 9 bases stayed unmatched. The germline gives CDR1 WSHSY, CDR2 SAAADI. CDR3 nucleotide sequence: TGCGCCAGCAGATTCCGACAGGGCGGAAACACTGAAGCTTTCTTT. Translation: CASRFRQGGNTEAFF.

The CDR3 region has the DNA TGTGCCAGCAGCTTGCGGCTAGCGGGCGGTCGGGGGGAGCAGTACTTC. As protein: CASSLRLAGGRGEQYF. The rearrangement joins TRBV5-4 to TRBJ2-7; 8 bases line up with TRBD2. Unmatched junction bases numbered 13, after V lost 1 base and J lost 7 bases. CDR1 SGHNT and CDR2 YYREEE come from the germline V gene (reference sequence). This CDR3 has 16 residues.

The V gene is TRBV18, the J gene TRBJ1-2; the D gene is possibly TRBD1 (6 bases). With 2 bases removed from V and 2 bases from J, the gap between germline ends came to 12 bases. CDR1 KGHSH and CDR2 LQKENI come from the germline V gene. The CDR3 consists of 15 residues. DNA for the CDR3: TGTGCCAGCTCACCAACCCGGGACACCAACTATGGCTACACCTTC. Its translation is CASSPTRDTNYGYTF.

The genes are TRBV19 and TRBJ2-3, with 8 bases that match TRBD2. V shed 5 bases and J 4 bases; nucleotides not matched to a gene: 8. CDR1 is LNHDA, CDR2 SQIVND, per germline (reference sequence). CDR3 length: 15 amino acids. CDR3 nucleotides: TGTGCCAGTAGTTCAACTAGCGGTCGGCCAGATACGCAGTATTTT. It codes for CASSSTSGRPDTQYF.

The rearrangement links TRBV28 to TRBJ1-2; D remains ambiguous. V lost 3 bases, J lost 7 bases, and 9 bases lay in between. Germline loops: CDR1 MDHEN, CDR2 SYDVKM. The CDR3 is 12 amino acids. The CDR3 nucleotides are TGTGCCAGCAGTTTTTCGAGCGGTGGCTACACCTTC. The encoded protein is CASSFSSGGYTF.

This clone was seen a single time. V gene TRBV29-1 combines with J gene TRBJ1-2; D not resolved. The ends were cut back, 7 bases at V and 2 bases at J, with 11 bases in the middle. Per the germline V gene, CDR1 is SQVTM and CDR2 is ANQGSEA. The CDR3 is 12 amino acids. This CDR3 is CSAWELNYGYTF. The CDR3 nucleotides read TGCAGCGCCTGGGAGTTAAACTATGGCTACACCTTC.

The J gene is TRBJ2-5, the V gene TRBV30, with D maybe TRBD2 (6 bases). This CDR3 comprises 14 residues. V lost 0 bases and J lost 9, with 17 bases in between. Germline V gene sequence: CDR1 GTSNPN, CDR2 SVGIG (reference sequence). The CDR3 DNA follows: TGTGCCTGGAGTGTACGGTTCGGTAGGGAGGCCCAGTACTTC. Amino acid sequence: CAWSVRFGREAQYF.

V gene TRBV30 combines with J gene TRBJ1-5, with a weak D call TRBD1 (5 bases). The CDR3 has 14 residues. CDR1 and CDR2 from the germline V gene are GTSNPN and SVGIG (reference sequence). The V gene lost 2 bases and the J gene lost 4 bases, with 12 bases spanning the gap. CDR3 loop: CAWSSTDINQPQHF. As DNA, the CDR3 is TGTGCCTGGAGTTCTACGGACATAAATCAGCCCCAGCATTTT.

This chain joins TRBV3-1 (or the pseudogene TRBV3-2) and TRBJ1-6; D gene uncertain. Germline V gene sequence: CDR1 LGHDT, CDR2 YNNKEL (reference sequence). The CDR3 spans 14 residues. The germline V and J ends were trimmed by 1 base and 6 bases, with 7 bases remaining between them. The chain's CDR3 is CASSQGLSNSPLHF. CDR3 nucleotide sequence: TGTGCCAGCAGCCAAGGACTTTCTAATTCACCCCTCCACTTT.

The chain has TRBV30 and TRBJ1-2, with 7 bases fitting TRBD1. This CDR3 has 15 amino acids. Germline trimming cut 0 bases from V and 4 bases from J; bases unmatched to any gene: 8. Germline V lookup: CDR1 GTSNPN, CDR2 SVGIG (reference sequence). In DNA, the CDR3 is TGTGCCTGGAGTGTTGGCGGGACAGTTAGCTATGGCTACACCTTC. Protein product: CAWSVGGTVSYGYTF. The variable domain in full, with the rest retrieved from reference TRBV30 and TRBJ1-2, is SQTIHQWPATLVQPVGSPLSLECTVEGTSNPNLYWYRQAAGRGLQLLFYSVGIGQISSEVPQNLSASRPQDRQFILSSKKLLLSDSGFYLCAWSVGGTVSYGYTFGSGTRLTVV.

CDR3 coding DNA: TGTGCCAGTGGGTGGACAGGGGGCTACGAGCAGTACTTC. It translates to CASGWTGGYEQYF. The rearrangement joins TRBV19 to TRBJ2-7; TRBD1 agrees at 10 bases. This CDR3 spans 13 amino acids. The trim removed 8 bases at V and 3 bases at J, leaving 4 bases unmatched. The V gene's germline CDR1 is LNHDA and CDR2 SQIVND (reference sequence).

V and J are TRBV6-6 and TRBJ1-1; D is perhaps TRBD1 (5 bases). The CDR3 length is 14 residues. In germline, CDR1 is MNHNY, CDR2 SVGAGI (reference sequence). Trimming left V 0 bases short and J 3 bases short, with 8 bases between. CDR3 sequence reads: CASSYSPGDTEAFF. The CDR3, as DNA: TGTGCCAGCAGTTACTCGCCGGGGGACACTGAAGCTTTCTTT.

V and J are TRBV7-2 and TRBJ2-3, with TRBD2 matching 7 bases. CDR1 is SGHTA, CDR2 FQGNSA, per germline. The CDR3 length is 15 residues. V gave up 4 bases and J gave up 2 bases; unmatched junction bases: 6. The CDR3 DNA reads as TGTGCCAGCAGCTACGGACTAGGACCCACAGATACGCAGTATTTT. It translates to CASSYGLGPTDTQYF.